Included here is one TCR beta chain sequence, with context. In germline, CDR1 is LNHDA, CDR2 SQIVND (reference sequence). V lost 5 bases, J lost 8 bases, and 14 bases stayed unmatched. The CDR3 runs 16 residues. The data originate from a study of blood T cell repertoires in COVID-19. In the study overall: Spain, Italy and the United States supplied samples that represented acute and convalescent COVID-19. Sources were T cells, B-cell-depleted T cells, or PBMCs; the material itself was cDNA or gDNA.

In the study's own analysis: Estimates of nucleated cell counts were drawn from the amplification of reference gene primers. Libraries were prepared by immunoSEQ multiplex PCR; TCRdb keeps only in-frame clonotypes and omits some of them. V and J calls and clone size are given by that table; D and trimming were obtained from the DNA. The sample has 200,000 to 300,000 clones; 85% to 90% are singletons. The sequence came from a woman aged 40 to 50 with acute or convalescent COVID-19. The sequencing sample was made of peripheral blood. The chain carries TRBV19 and TRBJ2-1, with 8 nucleotides matching TRBD2. CDR3 DNA sequence: TGTGCCAGTAGTTCCCCCCCAGCGGGGGCCTGGGATGAGCAGTTCTTC. This codes for CASSSPPAGAWDEQFF.